This paragraph reports one TCR beta chain. This clonotype was observed a few times. No antigen is known for it. One base away there is no much larger clone; base qualities are not given. The sample originates from a study of T cell repertoires in cytomegalovirus infection (dated by TCRdb to about 2019). The study in broad terms: The HLA type of each donor mattered for the analysis, because public TCR beta signatures pointed to carriage of CMV infection along with the matching HLA type. The full study reports these points: Cumulative frequency of public TCR beta family members discriminated carriers of CMV infection plus the relevant HLA type in this cohort and an independent 352-donor cohort. The ex vivo response was dominated by HLA-C-restricted CMV-specific TCR beta clonotypes, which also provided the single most frequent clonotype in two of eight donors.

Sequencing was performed on an Illumina HiSeq 1500. TCRdb trimmed public reads at Q25 via fastp, called clones via MiXCR and kept in-frame beta chains. Under each unique CDR3 protein, matching rows form one entry showing the most common genes and DNA. Recorded for this sample are under 150,000 distinct CDR3 sequences; 24% of them occurred a single time. The ten largest clonotypes hold about 37% of the sample. The CDR3 sequence holds 16 residues, the cysteine and phenylalanine included. Only the CDR3 portion is preserved as DNA: 48 bases, with reading frame beginning at the first base. At the junction V is shortened by 5 bases and J by 4 bases; bases outside the gene matches: 11. As encoded in the germline V gene (reference sequence), CDR1 is DFQATT while CDR2 is SNEGSKA.

The rearrangement combines TRBV20-1 with TRBJ2-3; TRBD2 lines up with 11 middle nucleotides. The specimen was PBMCs, sequenced either directly or after in vitro stimulation (not recorded which). The receptor's source is a human donor in good health (CMV status not recorded). Some clones in this sample may be carry-over from other donors' samples. The bases read TGCAGTGCTGAGGTTTTGACTAGCGGGAACTCAGATACGCAGTATTTT. This gives the protein CSAEVLTSGNSDTQYF.